This T cell receptor (beta chain) appears in the sequencing data of a study of blood T cells in healthy people across ages. A J-beta primer mix and a sample-barcoded 5' primer were used in a second PCR of roughly 7 to 12 cycles. TCRdb re-called the 5' RACE reads with MiXCR, one entry per CDR3 protein. In the table there are fewer than 750,000 distinct CDR3 sequences, approximately 52% of which are singletons. Germline values: CDR1 SGHDN, CDR2 FVKESK. J was trimmed by 3 bases and V by 4 bases; bases with no gene match: 1. The CDR3 is made up of 15 amino acids. This clonotype was detected a few times. The clonotype originates from a woman at least 80 years old in good health. The material sequenced was blood. The chain has TRBV14 and TRBJ2-3; TRBD2 aligns across 13 bases. Here the CDR3 DNA reads TGTGCCAGCAGCCCGACTAGCGGGAGGACAGATACGCAGTATTTT. Its translation: CASSPTSGRTDTQYF.